The 27 T cell receptor beta chains reported below all come from one sample, sequenced in a study of radiation and T cells in renal cell carcinoma. Documented time point: blood 2 weeks post-SBRT. Indicated treatment: 15 Gy SBRT to primary tumor, nephrectomy 4 weeks later. Generated by immunoSEQ multiplex PCR, the TCRdb table keeps only in-frame clones and is missing some. The sample includes tens of thousands of clones, roughly 72% of them seen just once. Specimen: blood, collected from a patient whose treatment included radiotherapy and nephrectomy. Receptors were obtained from a man aged 60-69 years with renal cell carcinoma.

This chain uses TRBV19 with TRBJ1-1; D is possibly TRBD1 (5 bases). In germline, CDR1 is LNHDA, CDR2 SQIVND (reference sequence). Trimming cost V 5 bases and J 1 base, with 14 bases left between them. The CDR3 extends over 15 amino acids. CDR3 in amino acids: CASSVNRGTNTEAFF. The CDR3, as DNA: TGTGCCAGTAGTGTAAATCGGGGGACGAACACTGAAGCTTTCTTT.

The rearrangement links TRBV6-5 to TRBJ2-7; TRBD1 matches at 7 bases. Germline CDR1 and CDR2: MNHEY and SVGAGI. This CDR3 region has 13 residues. Trimming took 4 bases from V and 1 from J; bases not matched to a gene: 1. As DNA, the CDR3 is TGTGCCAGCAGTTCGGGACAGTCCTACGAGCAGTACTTC. Translating gives CASSSGQSYEQYF.

The table lists this clone with a few counts. One end of the junction varies from germline; a read error may be responsible. The rearrangement uses TRBV30 and TRBJ1-3, with D uncertain. This CDR3 spans 12 amino acids. The germline CDR1 and CDR2 sequences are GTSNPN and SVGIG (reference sequence). The CDR3 sequence is CAWSVSENTIYF. CDR3 DNA sequence: TGTGCCTGGAGTGTGTCTGAAAACACCATATATTTT.

This sequence joins TRBV5-1 and TRBJ2-1; 10 positions agree with TRBD1. Germline lookup yields CDR1 SGHRS and CDR2 YFSETQ. CDR3 length: 17 residues. Germline trimming cut 0 bases from V and 5 bases from J; bases unmatched to any gene: 8. This CDR3 reads CASSLGLPGQGNNEQFF. The CDR3 DNA sequence: TGCGCCAGCAGCTTGGGGCTTCCGGGACAGGGGAACAATGAGCAGTTCTTC.

V gene TRBV11-2 combines with J gene TRBJ2-7; 7 bases fit TRBD2. The CDR3 length is 15 residues. From germline, CDR1 is SGHAT and CDR2 FQNNGV. Trimming took 5 bases from V and 4 from J; bases not matched to a gene: 11. The CDR3 DNA reads TGTGCCAGCAGCCCGGGGAGGGGCACCACTTACGAGCAGTACGTC. Protein product: CASSPGRGTTYEQYV.

Points on this clone: Other DNA sequences in the same sample also yield this CDR3. This chain connects TRBV18 to TRBJ2-7, with D maybe TRBD2 (5 bases). This CDR3 region has 14 residues. Germline assignment: CDR1 KGHSH and CDR2 LQKENI. V lost 4 bases, J lost 0 bases, and 10 bases lay in between. This CDR3 is CASSRELSSYEQYF. CDR3 nucleotide sequence: TGTGCCAGCTCACGGGAGCTAAGCTCCTACGAGCAGTACTTC.

V is TRBV25-1 and J is TRBJ2-7; D perhaps matches TRBD2 (6 bases). Germline CDR1 MGHDK, CDR2 SYGVNS. The CDR3 spans 13 residues. Deletions cut 6 bases from V and 3 bases from J, with 12 bases between. DNA for the CDR3: TGTGCCAGCAGACGGGACGGGAGCTACGAGCAGTACTTC. It translates to CASRRDGSYEQYF.

The V call is TRBV19, the J call TRBJ1-4, with a possible D match to TRBD1 (5 bases). Germline CDR1 LNHDA, CDR2 SQIVND (reference sequence). Trimming removed 6 bases from V and 0 bases from J, with 11 bases in between. This CDR3 spans 15 amino acids. The chain's CDR3 is CASSSDRSTNEKLFF. The DNA for the CDR3 is TGTGCCAGTAGCTCCGACAGATCAACTAATGAAAAACTGTTTTTT.

The V call is TRBV10-3, the J call TRBJ1-3, with TRBD1 matching over 8 bases. V shed 8 bases and J 4 bases; nucleotides not matched to a gene: 25. Germline V gives CDR1 ENHRY, CDR2 SYGVKD. The CDR3 contains 20 residues. CDR3 in DNA: TGTGCCATCTTGGGACAGGTAGATCCCGACAAATACCTTAAAGGAAACACCATATATTTT. Its translation: CAILGQVDPDKYLKGNTIYF.

The rearrangement joins TRBV10-3 to TRBJ2-7; the D gene is possibly TRBD1 (6 bases). Germline CDR1 ENHRY, CDR2 SYGVKD. This CDR3 spans 14 amino acids. Trimming removed 10 bases from V and 5 bases from J, with 21 bases in between. CDR3 loop: CATLQGPIEDEQYF. The CDR3 region has the DNA TGTGCCACCTTACAGGGCCCAATTGAGGACGAGCAGTACTTC.

The chain links TRBV11-3 to TRBJ2-3; 7 bases are a match to TRBD2. The germline gives CDR1 SGHNT, CDR2 YENEEA. Germline trimming cut 5 bases from V and 2 bases from J; bases unmatched to any gene: 7. This CDR3 spans 15 amino acids. The chain's CDR3 is CASSIRLAYTDTQYF. DNA of the CDR3: TGTGCCAGCAGCATAAGACTAGCTTACACAGATACGCAGTATTTT.

The genes are TRBV5-6 and TRBJ2-2, with TRBD2 matching over 14 bases. J was trimmed by 6 bases and V by 0 bases; bases with no gene match: 1. CDR1 and CDR2 (germline): SGHDT, YYEEEE. CDR3 length equals 16 residues. CDR3 bases: TGTGCCAGCAGCTTGGGACTAGCGGGAGGGCCCGGGGAGCTGTTTTTT. It translates to CASSLGLAGGPGELFF.

This clone was observed once. The chain links TRBV19 to TRBJ1-5, with 7 bases matching TRBD1. The ends lost 6 bases at V and 0 bases at J; junction bases unmatched: 5. Per germline, CDR1 LNHDA and CDR2 SQIVND (reference sequence). The CDR3 is made up of 15 amino acids. CDR3 nucleotide sequence: TGTGCCAGTAGCCTGGGACAGAGTAGCAATCAGCCCCAGCATTTT. It translates to CASSLGQSSNQPQHF.

The V gene is TRBV4-3, the J gene TRBJ2-2, with D hard to call. The CDR3 has 13 amino acids. Trimming stripped 0 bases from V and 8 bases from J, with 7 bases between. CDR1 LGHNA and CDR2 YSLEER come from the germline V gene. This CDR3 reads CASSQDSRGELFF. CDR3 in DNA: TGCGCCAGCAGCCAAGATAGCCGGGGGGAGCTGTTTTTT.

The table lists this clone with a few counts. The chain combines TRBV7-6 with TRBJ2-1; possible D gene TRBD2, 6 bases. From germline, CDR1 is SGHVS and CDR2 FNYEAQ. Trimming removed 4 bases from V and 10 bases from J, with 23 bases in between. This CDR3 has 16 residues. Here the CDR3 DNA reads TGTGCCAGCAGCTACACATCCGGGACTGGGGTTGGGGAGCAGTTCTTC. Translation: CASSYTSGTGVGEQFF. The full variable domain, with the rest looked up from reference TRBV7-6 and TRBJ2-1, is GAGVSQSPRYKVTKRGQDVALRCDPISGHVSLYWYRQALGQGPEFLTYFNYEAQQDKSGLPNDRFSAERPEGSISTLTIQRTEQRDSAMYRCASSYTSGTGVGEQFFGPGTRLTVL.

At least ten counts were recorded for this clone. The rearrangement joins TRBV5-8 to TRBJ2-4; D gene uncertain. Between the trimmed V and J ends, which lost 4 bases and 8 bases, there was a span of 16 bases. Germline CDR1 SGHTS, CDR2 YDEGEE. The CDR3 sequence is 14 residues long. This chain's CDR3 is CASSERWSLHIQYF. The CDR3 DNA reads as TGTGCCAGCAGCGAAAGGTGGTCTCTCCACATTCAGTACTTC.

V and J are TRBV7-2 and TRBJ1-2; a possible D gene is TRBD1 (5 bases). Trimming removed 0 bases at V and 6 bases at J, with 8 bases between. There are 13 residues in the CDR3. Germline V gene sequence: CDR1 SGHTA, CDR2 FQGNSA. CDR3 sequence reads: CASSLAGPDGYTF. CDR3 DNA sequence: TGTGCCAGCAGCTTAGCGGGGCCAGATGGCTACACCTTC.

This clone was seen more than once but under ten times. The chain links TRBV5-1 to TRBJ2-2; D is perhaps TRBD2 (5 bases). With 2 bases removed from V and 8 bases from J, the gap between germline ends came to 7 bases. Germline values: CDR1 SGHRS, CDR2 YFSETQ. The CDR3 has 12 amino acids. CDR3 sequence: CASSFSGGELFF. CDR3 bases: TGCGCCAGCAGCTTTTCGGGAGGGGAGCTGTTTTTT. Together with reference TRBV5-1 and TRBJ2-2, the CDR3 gives the full variable domain: KAGVTQTPRYLIKTRGQQVTLSCSPISGHRSVSWYQQTPGQGLQFLFEYFSETQRNKGNFPGRFSGRQFSNSRSEMNVSTLELGDSALYLCASSFSGGELFFGEGSRLTVL.

This clone was picked up a small number of times. CDR3 protein: CASSPGTGGGDTEAFF. The CDR3 DNA sequence: TGCGCCAGCAGCCCCGGGACAGGGGGCGGGGACACTGAAGCTTTCTTT. The chain has TRBV5-1 and TRBJ1-1; 12 bases are shared with TRBD1. This CDR3 region has 16 residues. Germline-derived CDR1 and CDR2 are SGHRS and YFSETQ. J lost 3 bases, V lost 4 bases, and 7 bases had no gene match.

This sequence joins TRBV5-1 and TRBJ2-3, with D tentatively TRBD1 (7 bases). Trimming removed 3 bases at V and 7 bases at J, with 18 bases between. The CDR3 contains 15 residues. Per germline, CDR1 SGHRS and CDR2 YFSETQ. The CDR3 reads CASSSGRGAVHTQYF. The CDR3 DNA reads as TGCGCCAGCAGCTCTGGCAGGGGGGCCGTCCATACGCAGTATTTT.

The genes are TRBV7-9 and TRBJ2-7, with a possible D match to TRBD2 (5 bases). This CDR3 contains 15 residues. Deletions cut 5 bases from V and 1 base from J, with 15 bases between. The germline CDR1 and CDR2 sequences are SEHNR and FQNEAQ (reference sequence). The CDR3 DNA follows: TGTGCCAGCAGCCCCCATGGCGGAGGATCCTACGAGCAGTACGTC. This gives the protein CASSPHGGGSYEQYV.

This chain links TRBV9 with TRBJ2-3, with 7 bases fitting TRBD2. Germline CDR1 SGDLS, CDR2 YYNGEE. J lost 0 bases, V lost 8 bases, and 9 bases had no gene match. The CDR3 loop spans 15 amino acids. Here the CDR3 reads CASRPAGSSTDTQYF. Written as DNA, the CDR3 is TGTGCCAGTCGGCCAGCGGGGTCTAGCACAGATACGCAGTATTTT.

The rearrangement joins TRBV5-1 to TRBJ1-1; unclear D gene. This CDR3 is 13 amino acids long. V dropped 5 bases and J dropped 1 base, with 9 bases sitting between them. Per the germline V gene, CDR1 is SGHRS and CDR2 is YFSETQ. Here the CDR3 reads CASRSEPNTEAFF. CDR3 coding DNA: TGCGCCAGCAGAAGTGAACCGAACACTGAAGCTTTCTTT.

The chain recombines TRBV5-1 with TRBJ2-2, with D tentatively TRBD1 (5 bases). Trimming took off 7 bases at V and 0 bases at J, with 10 bases between the two ends. Looked up from germline, CDR1 is SGHRS and CDR2 is YFSETQ. This CDR3 spans 14 amino acids. CDR3 in amino acids: CASGQTANTGELFF. The CDR3 DNA sequence: TGCGCCAGCGGCCAGACAGCGAACACCGGGGAGCTGTTTTTT.

This chain links TRBV5-1 with TRBJ1-4; D is unresolved. The CDR3 runs 14 residues. CDR1 is SGHRS, CDR2 YFSETQ, per germline. Between the trimmed V and J ends, which lost 0 bases and 9 bases, there was a span of 12 bases. Written as DNA, the CDR3 is TGCGCCAGCAGCTTGGCTGAGGAACCCCAAAAACTGTTTTTT. This translates into CASSLAEEPQKLFF. The full variable domain, with the rest looked up from reference TRBV5-1 and TRBJ1-4, is KAGVTQTPRYLIKTRGQQVTLSCSPISGHRSVSWYQQTPGQGLQFLFEYFSETQRNKGNFPGRFSGRQFSNSRSEMNVSTLELGDSALYLCASSLAEEPQKLFFGSGTQLSVL.

Written as DNA, the CDR3 is TGTGCCAGCAGTTTAATAAGAGGGGGCAGCGTCTTGACCGGCTACACCTTC. It specifies CASSLIRGGSVLTGYTF. The chain joins TRBV28 to TRBJ1-2, with 7 positions matching TRBD1. The V segment lost 2 bases and the J segment 8 bases; nucleotides outside the gene matches: 17. The CDR3 length is 17 residues. Germline assignment: CDR1 MDHEN and CDR2 SYDVKM.

The chain couples TRBV7-2 to TRBJ2-7; D may be TRBD1 or TRBD2 (6 bases each). Germline V gives CDR1 SGHTA, CDR2 FQGNSA. The length of the CDR3 is 15 residues. Between the trimmed V and J ends, which lost 0 bases and 4 bases, there was a span of 13 bases. The CDR3 coding sequence is TGTGCCAGCAGCTTAGCCCAGGGGAGGACTTACGAGCAGTACTTC. Encoded protein: CASSLAQGRTYEQYF.